These T cell receptor beta chains were read from a single sample in a study of OX40 agonist ivuxolimab in advanced cancers. Measured with immunoSEQ multiplex PCR; TCRdb has only the in-frame clones, and not every one. The table includes more than 55,000 clones, about 83% detected once. The sample was CD4+ or CD8+ T cells sorted from blood, taken in a trial of the OX40 agonist ivuxolimab. These receptors came from an adult with an advanced solid tumor such as melanoma, head and neck, liver or kidney cancer. The CDR3 runs from the conserved cysteine through the conserved F or W. D genes are given only for firm matches. The size of a clone is reported for some rows only, either as once, few or many, or as a class for expanded clones.

d_call,j_call,clone_size,v_call,cdr3_aa,cdr3_nt
TRBD2,TRBJ2-3,-,TRBV11-2,CASSSLAGGPDTQYF,TGTGCCAGCAGCTCCTTAGCGGGGGGGCCAGATACGCAGTATTTT
TRBD1,TRBJ1-4,-,TRBV16,CASSDRGPNEKLFF,TGTGCCAGCAGCGACAGGGGGCCGAATGAAAAACTGTTTTTT
-,TRBJ2-6,-,TRBV11-3,CASSLDLWGMGANVLTF,TGTGCCAGCAGCTTAGATCTCTGGGGTATGGGGGCCAACGTCCTGACTTTC
-,TRBJ1-1,-,TRBV11-2,CASSRGTQIEAFF,TGTGCCAGCAGCCGCGGGACTCAAATTGAGGCTTTCTTT
-,TRBJ1-2,-,TRBV6-5,CASAKRVGGYTF,TGTGCCAGCGCGAAGAGGGTGGGAGGCTACACCTTC
-,TRBJ2-7,-,TRBV15,CASSEDRSSSYEQYF,TGTGCCTCCTCAGAAGACCGAAGTAGCTCCTACGAGCAGTACTTC
-,TRBJ1-5,-,TRBV28,CASHGSISNQPQHF,TGTGCCAGTCACGGGAGCATATCCAATCAGCCCCAGCATTTT
-,TRBJ1-6,-,TRBV2,CASHPAHSPLHF,TGTGCCAGCCATCCGGCCCATTCACCCCTCCACTTT
-,TRBJ1-5,-,TRBV5-8,CASSLIRTGNQPQHF,TGTGCCAGCAGCTTGATACGGACAGGCAATCAGCCCCAGCATTTT
TRBD1,TRBJ2-3,-,TRBV5-1,CASSRWTGGGDTQYF,TGCGCCAGCAGCCGTTGGACAGGGGGTGGTGATACGCAGTATTTT
-,TRBJ2-7,-,TRBV18,CASSSGGEQYF,TGTGCCAGCTCTTCGGGCGGGGAGCAGTACTTC
-,TRBJ1-4,-,TRBV9,CASSSGTATNEKLFF,TGTGCCAGCAGCTCCGGGACCGCAACTAATGAAAAACTGTTTTTT
-,TRBJ1-5,once,TRBV10-3,CAISDLSGQPQHF,TGTGCCATCAGTGATTTGTCAGGTCAGCCCCAGCATTTT
-,TRBJ1-2,once,TRBV7-3,CASRSDGLLFRANYGYTF,TGTGCCAGCAGGTCCGACGGTCTACTCTTTCGGGCTAACTATGGCTACACCTTC
-,TRBJ1-2,-,TRBV15,CATSRDGYGYTF,TGTGCCACCAGCAGGGATGGCTATGGCTACACCTTC
-,TRBJ1-5,-,TRBV4-2,CASSQGGSNQPQHF,TGTGCCAGCAGCCAGGGGGGGAGCAATCAGCCCCAGCATTTT
-,TRBJ2-2,once,TRBV5-4,CASSPGHRGDTGELFF,TGTGCCAGCAGCCCCGGACATCGAGGGGACACCGGGGAGCTGTTTTTT
-,TRBJ2-3,-,TRBV2,CASSLYPITDTQYF,TGTGCCAGCTCCCTTTACCCCATCACAGATACGCAGTATTTT
TRBD1,TRBJ1-4,-,TRBV6-1,CASKQGALGDEKLFF,TGTGCCAGCAAGCAGGGGGCGCTTGGAGATGAAAAACTGTTTTTT
-,TRBJ2-3,-,TRBV9,CASSVAPPSSLSTDTQYF,TGTGCCAGCAGCGTAGCCCCCCCCAGTTCCCTTAGCACAGATACGCAGTATTTT
-,TRBJ2-7,-,TRBV7-9,CASSLQFEQYF,TGTGCCAGCAGCTTACAGTTCGAGCAGTACTTC
-,TRBJ2-6,-,TRBV5-4,CASSATGSGANVLTF,TGTGCCAGCAGCGCAACAGGCTCTGGGGCCAACGTCCTGACTTTC
-,TRBJ2-5,-,TRBV30,CAWKGLGQETQYF,TGTGCCTGGAAGGGACTCGGACAAGAGACCCAGTACTTC
TRBD1,TRBJ2-3,-,TRBV5-1,CASSGQGLGTDTQYF,TGCGCCAGCAGTGGACAGGGCCTCGGCACAGATACGCAGTATTTT
-,TRBJ2-5,-,TRBV7-3,CASSWQRGPGETQYF,TGTGCCAGCAGCTGGCAACGGGGGCCGGGAGAGACCCAGTACTTC
TRBD2,TRBJ2-5,-,TRBV28,CASSFIRSGRETQYF,TGTGCCAGCAGTTTCATCAGGAGCGGGAGAGAGACCCAGTACTTC
TRBD2,TRBJ2-3,-,TRBV5-1,CASSYTSGASTDTQYF,TGCGCCAGCAGCTATACTAGCGGGGCTAGCACAGATACGCAGTATTTT
TRBD1,TRBJ1-1,-,TRBV29-1,CSVERTGPNTEAFF,TGCAGCGTTGAAAGGACAGGACCGAACACTGAAGCTTTCTTT
-,TRBJ1-6,-,TRBV9,CASSVGASKGNSPLHF,TGTGCCAGCAGCGTAGGGGCCTCCAAGGGTAATTCACCCCTCCACTTT